Listed below are T cell receptor beta chains from one sample, sequenced in a study of early T cells in non-severe SARS-CoV-2 infection. TCRdb used MiXCR to reprocess the 5' RACE reads, holding one entry per CDR3 protein. The sample shows some 30,000 distinct CDR3 sequences, less than 6.5% of them seen only once. Sequenced: whole blood. The receptors were gathered from an adult who was a healthcare worker with PCR-confirmed SARS-CoV-2 infection or an uninfected control (not recorded which). CDR3s include the opening cysteine and the closing phenylalanine or tryptophan. D genes are given only for firm matches. Some rows mark clone size as missing; the rest say once, few, many or name a class of expanded clone.

TRBJ2-1 | many | TRBV7-3 | NA | CASSHGGGRINEQFF | TGTGCCAGCAGCCACGGAGGGGGTAGGATCAATGAGCAGTTCTTC
TRBJ2-4 | many | TRBV2 | TRBD1 | CASNTGTGTNIQYF | TGTGCCAGCAATACTGGGACAGGCACCAACATTCAGTACTTC
TRBJ1-2 | many | TRBV20-1 | TRBD1 | CSATDRDSRGYTF | TGCAGTGCCACCGACAGGGACAGTCGGGGCTACACCTTC
TRBJ2-7 | many | TRBV7-2 | TRBD2 | CASSSSGKQGNEQYF | TGTGCCAGCAGCTCTAGCGGGAAACAGGGCAACGAGCAGTACTTC
TRBJ2-3 | NA | TRBV7-2 | NA | CASSFRTGASTDTQYF | TGTGCCAGCAGCTTTAGGACCGGGGCTAGCACAGATACGCAGTATTTT
TRBJ2-3 | many | TRBV5-6 | TRBD1 | CASSFTLGGPDTQYF | TGTGCCAGCAGCTTTACGCTAGGGGGCCCAGATACGCAGTATTTT
TRBJ2-7 | many | TRBV28 | NA | CASQTPGASYEQYF | TGTGCCAGCCAAACCCCGGGGGCTTCCTACGAGCAGTACTTC
TRBJ2-3 | few | TRBV7-8 | TRBD2 | CASSVNPGGRITDTQYF | TGTGCCAGCAGCGTGAACCCGGGGGGGCGGATCACAGATACGCAGTATTTT
TRBJ2-6 | many | TRBV27 | NA | CASSSPSSGANVLTF | TGTGCCAGCAGTTCTCCGAGCTCTGGGGCCAACGTCCTGACTTTC
TRBJ2-7 | many | TRBV20-1 | TRBD1 | CSADMDRGLSYEQYF | TGCAGTGCGGATATGGACAGGGGGCTCTCCTACGAGCAGTACTTC
TRBJ2-7 | NA | TRBV13 | NA | CASSPGQGGEQYF | TGTGCCAGCAGCCCCGGACAGGGAGGGGAGCAGTACTTC
TRBJ2-6 | many | TRBV5-6 | NA | CASSLLDEGKRSGANVLTF | TGTGCCAGCAGCTTGTTAGATGAGGGAAAGAGATCTGGGGCCAACGTCCTGACTTTC
TRBJ1-6 | many | TRBV28 | NA | CASSFGPISYLHF | TGTGCCAGCAGTTTCGGTCCGATTTCCTACCTCCACTTT
TRBJ1-3 | many | TRBV7-8 | NA | CASSQTRAGNTIYF | TGTGCCAGCAGCCAAACCAGGGCTGGAAACACCATATATTTT
TRBJ2-3 | medium-sized | TRBV27 | NA | CASSFTTSSTDTQYF | TGTGCCAGCAGTTTTACGACATCAAGCACAGATACGCAGTATTTT
TRBJ2-1 | few | TRBV3-1 | NA | CASSQVYGNEQFF | TGTGCCAGCAGCCAAGTGTACGGCAATGAGCAGTTCTTC
TRBJ2-7 | few | TRBV4-3 | TRBD2 | CASSQVDSGGTYEQYF | TGCGCCAGCAGCCAAGTGGACTCGGGAGGCACCTACGAGCAGTACTTC
TRBJ2-7 | NA | TRBV25-1 | TRBD2 | CASSESRTSGRHTDNPNYEQYF | TGTGCCAGCAGTGAATCCCGGACTAGCGGGAGGCACACCGATAACCCTAACTACGAGCAGTACTTC
TRBJ1-2 | many | TRBV18 | TRBD1 | CASSPNFGQGKNYGYTF | TGTGCCAGCTCACCAAACTTTGGACAGGGGAAGAACTATGGCTACACCTTC
TRBJ2-7 | many | TRBV4-1 | TRBD1 | CASSLGQGTTYEQYF | TGCGCCAGCAGCCTGGGACAGGGCACAACCTACGAGCAGTACTTC
TRBJ2-3 | NA | TRBV7-9 | NA | CASSRGGQSVPPSTDTQYF | TGTGCCAGCAGCAGGGGGGGACAGAGCGTACCACCGAGCACAGATACGCAGTATTTT
TRBJ2-1 | many | TRBV20-1 | NA | CSAMQGPAAYEQFF | TGCAGTGCTATGCAAGGACCAGCGGCATATGAGCAGTTCTTC
TRBJ1-1 | many | TRBV6-5 | TRBD1 | CASKQGPRGTEAFF | TGTGCCAGCAAACAGGGGCCTAGGGGCACTGAAGCTTTCTTT
TRBJ1-3 | many | TRBV7-2 | NA | CASSLWAGAAGTIYF | TGTGCCAGCAGCTTATGGGCAGGGGCTGCGGGCACCATATATTTT
TRBJ2-7 | many | TRBV5-5 | NA | CASSLRVPSYEQYF | TGTGCCAGCAGCTTAAGGGTACCCAGCTACGAGCAGTACTTC
TRBJ1-1 | few | TRBV6-5 | NA | CASSSGTAREAFF | TGTGCCAGCAGTTCCGGGACGGCGCGTGAAGCTTTCTTT
TRBJ1-1 | few | TRBV6-1 | TRBD1 | CASSTTFTGAEAFF | TGTGCCAGCAGTACAACTTTTACAGGGGCTGAAGCTTTCTTT
TRBJ1-1 | many | TRBV29-1 | NA | CSVGGQNTEAFF | TGCAGCGTTGGAGGGCAGAACACTGAAGCTTTCTTT
TRBJ2-5 | many | TRBV20-1 | NA | CSAGLPRQETQYF | TGCAGTGCTGGATTACCCCGCCAAGAGACCCAGTACTTC
TRBJ1-5 | many | TRBV18 | NA | CASSPGRGWGGNQPQHF | TGTGCCAGCTCACCGGGCAGGGGATGGGGAGGCAATCAGCCCCAGCATTTT
TRBJ2-7 | few | TRBV9 | TRBD1 | CASSVTGTGTYEQYF | TGTGCCAGCAGCGTGACCGGGACAGGGACCTACGAGCAGTACTTC
TRBJ1-1 | NA | TRBV6-1 | TRBD1 | CASSADYRGKFTEAFF | TGTGCCAGCAGTGCGGACTACAGGGGCAAATTTACTGAAGCTTTCTTT
TRBJ2-1 | medium-sized | TRBV18 | NA | CASSQGQYEGNEQFF | TGTGCCAGCTCACAAGGACAGTACGAGGGCAATGAGCAGTTCTTC
TRBJ2-4 | many | TRBV4-3 | TRBD2 | CASSHGWTSGRNIQYF | TGCGCCAGCAGCCATGGCTGGACTAGCGGGAGGAACATTCAGTACTTC
TRBJ1-4 | many | TRBV28 | NA | CASSLPPAATNEKLFF | TGTGCCAGCAGTTTACCTCCAGCTGCAACTAATGAAAAACTGTTTTTT
TRBJ2-1 | NA | TRBV6-2/TRBV6-3 | TRBD2 | CASSSREGGSYNEQFF | TGTGCCAGCAGTTCTAGGGAGGGAGGCTCCTACAATGAGCAGTTCTTC
TRBJ2-7 | many | TRBV7-9 | NA | CASSPPDSSPYEQYF | TGTGCCAGCAGCCCTCCCGACAGTTCCCCCTACGAGCAGTACTTC
TRBJ2-7 | many | TRBV10-1 | NA | CASSQGIGYEQYF | TGCGCCAGCAGCCAGGGGATAGGGTACGAGCAGTACTTC
TRBJ1-5 | many | TRBV7-9 | NA | CASSYGRYDSLNQPQHF | TGTGCCAGCAGCTACGGACGTTATGACAGCTTAAATCAGCCCCAGCATTTT
TRBJ2-3 | many | TRBV7-2 | TRBD2 | CASSFTSGKTDTQYF | TGTGCCAGCAGCTTCACCAGCGGGAAAACAGATACGCAGTATTTT
TRBJ2-1 | many | TRBV28 | NA | CASTHQGLNEQFF | TGTGCCAGCACCCACCAGGGTCTCAATGAGCAGTTCTTC
TRBJ2-7 | NA | TRBV5-1 | NA | CASSLGTVPEQYF | TGCGCCAGCAGCTTAGGGACGGTTCCCGAGCAGTACTTC
TRBJ1-3 | many | TRBV9 | NA | CASSPEIGNTIYF | TGTGCCAGCAGCCCAGAGATTGGAAACACCATATATTTT
TRBJ1-5 | many | TRBV6-5 | NA | CASSYSGFNQPQHF | TGTGCCAGCAGTTACTCAGGGTTCAATCAGCCCCAGCATTTT
TRBJ2-7 | few | TRBV11-2 | NA | CASSFGLGKGGEQYF | TGTGCCAGCAGCTTCGGGTTAGGAAAAGGGGGGGAGCAGTACTTC
TRBJ2-3 | many | TRBV20-1 | TRBD2 | CSASPTSFSGSADTQYF | TGCAGTGCTAGCCCCACTAGCTTTAGCGGGAGTGCAGATACGCAGTATTTT
TRBJ2-7 | many | TRBV7-2 | TRBD1 | CASSPGPDRGYEQYF | TGTGCCAGCAGCCCGGGCCCGGACAGGGGTTACGAGCAGTACTTC
TRBJ1-2 | many | TRBV25-1 | TRBD1 | CASSESQGNLHGYTF | TGTGCCAGCAGTGAATCACAGGGGAATTTACATGGCTACACCTTC
TRBJ2-7 | many | TRBV5-1 | TRBD2 | CASIPGTSGYEQYF | TGCGCCAGCATCCCCGGGACTAGCGGGTACGAGCAGTACTTC